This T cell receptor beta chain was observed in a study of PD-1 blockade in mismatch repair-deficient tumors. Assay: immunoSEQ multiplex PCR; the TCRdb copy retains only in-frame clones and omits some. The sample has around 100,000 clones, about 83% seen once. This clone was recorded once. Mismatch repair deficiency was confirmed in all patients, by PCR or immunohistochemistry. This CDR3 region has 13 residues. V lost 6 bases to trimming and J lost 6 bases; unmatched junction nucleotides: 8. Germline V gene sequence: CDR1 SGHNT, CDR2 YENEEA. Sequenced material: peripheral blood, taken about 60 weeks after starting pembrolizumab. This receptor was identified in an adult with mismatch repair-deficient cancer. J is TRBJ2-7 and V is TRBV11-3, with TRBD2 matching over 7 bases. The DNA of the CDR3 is TGTGCCAGCAGTCTCGCGGGAGCGCGCGAGCAGTACTTC. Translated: CASSLAGAREQYF.